This T cell receptor (beta chain) was captured in a study of identical twins. A universal primer site was added by template switching, and unique molecular identifiers were carried by the cDNA. TCRdb re-called the 5' RACE reads through MiXCR, storing one row per CDR3 protein. In the table there are around 650,000 distinct CDR3 sequences, 7.1% of which are singletons. This CDR3 spans 13 amino acids. Trimming removed 3 bases from V and 6 bases from J; junction bases left unmatched: 2. Broader study findings: Cord blood's abundant beta clonotypes had fewer insertions, unlike memory repertoires. Conclusions were based on cross-sectional statistical analysis, without following the same donors.

As concerns this clonotype: Its antigen is currently unknown.

Another study also made use of these data, one on yellow fever vaccine responses in identical twins.

This chain joins TRBV12-3 or TRBV12-4 and TRBJ2-1; TRBD2 matches at 7 bases. Sequenced input: PBMCs. This receptor was identified in a woman aged 18 to 35 in good health. The CDR3 here is CASSFGGTNEQFF. CDR3 in DNA: TGTGCCAGCAGTTTCGGGGGGACCAATGAGCAGTTCTTC.